This TCR beta chain was sequenced during a study of a mutant IDH1 vaccine in newly diagnosed glioma. Trimming left V 4 bases short and J 4 bases short, with 13 bases between. CDR3 length: 14 amino acids. CDR1 is SSHAT, CDR2 FNYEAQ, per germline (reference sequence). TCRdb's table, derived via immunoSEQ multiplex PCR, lists solely in-frame clones and lacks some. The profile shows roughly 32,000 clones, roughly 78% of them singletons. Described time point: week 35, safety follow-up. In the vaccine, a single dose held 300 ug of the mutant IDH1 20-mer peptide, along with topical imiquimod. For this clone: What it recognizes is unknown.

The material was PBMCs, obtained from a glioma patient whose treatment included an IDH1 peptide vaccine. This receptor was taken from a man in his forties or fifties with glioma. Some clones in this sample may be carry-over from other donors' samples. The V and J genes are TRBV7-7 and TRBJ2-5; D is possibly TRBD1 (5 bases). CDR3 region: CASSSDGAGETQYF. The DNA of the CDR3 is TGTGCCAGCAGCTCGGATGGGGCCGGAGAGACCCAGTACTTC.